Following are 20 T cell receptor beta chains from one sample sequenced in a study of beta chain features in type 1 diabetes. Antigens for these TCRs are unknown. Expressed TCRB transcripts were sequenced because the entire RNA isolate underwent reverse transcription. Sequencing was performed with immunoSEQ multiplex PCR; in TCRdb, only in-frame clones are kept and a portion is missing. In the table there are around 710,000 clones, 9.5% to 15% of which are singletons. Whole-study results and caveats: In all four CD4+ subsets, TCRB CDR3 length was significantly, moderately reduced in type 1 diabetes.

What was sequenced was naive CD4+ T cells from blood. The receptors shown here come from a man under 40 with type 1 diabetes.

This clone came up once. The sample carries other DNA sequences with the same CDR3. The V and J genes are TRBV7-2 and TRBJ1-6, with D unclear. This CDR3 has 12 residues. Germline V lookup: CDR1 SGHTA, CDR2 FQGNSA. V lost 3 bases and J 8 bases, leaving 5 bases between the germline ends. Written as DNA, the CDR3 is TGTGCCAGCAGCTTGGTAGATTCACCCCTCCACTTT. Amino acids: CASSLVDSPLHF.

This clone was observed a handful of times. This chain uses TRBV10-3 with TRBJ2-1; no clear D gene. V was cut by 7 bases and J by 7 bases, with 14 bases left in between. CDR1 is ENHRY, CDR2 SYGVKD, per germline. The CDR3 spans 13 residues. CDR3 sequence (DNA): TGTGCCATCACCCTGAACCAGGAGAATGAGCAGTTCTTC. This sequence encodes CAITLNQENEQFF.

The chain recombines TRBV5-1 with TRBJ1-3; TRBD1 might be the D (5 bases). The V gene lost 1 base and the J gene lost 2 bases, with 10 bases spanning the gap. CDR1 and CDR2 (germline): SGHRS, YFSETQ. This CDR3 is 15 amino acids long. CDR3: CASSLPGQTGNTIYF. CDR3 DNA sequence: TGCGCCAGCAGCTTGCCAGGGCAGACTGGAAACACCATATATTTT.

This rearrangement joins TRBV7-7 to TRBJ2-5, with 10 bases identical to TRBD2. The germline V gene encodes CDR1 SSHAT and CDR2 FNYEAQ (reference sequence). Germline trimming cut 1 base from V and 2 bases from J; bases unmatched to any gene: 1. The CDR3 consists of 15 residues. In DNA form, the CDR3 reads TGTGCCAGCAGCTTAGGAGCGGGGGGGCAAGAGACCCAGTACTTC. This translates into CASSLGAGGQETQYF.

The chain is built from TRBV30 and TRBJ1-2; 9 bases match TRBD1. Trimming took 5 bases from V and 8 from J; bases not matched to a gene: 6. The CDR3 is 12 residues long. Germline V gives CDR1 GTSNPN, CDR2 SVGIG (reference sequence). The CDR3 sequence: CAWGTGTGGYTF. The DNA for the CDR3 is TGTGCCTGGGGAACCGGGACAGGGGGCTACACCTTC.

This clone occurred a few times. The rearrangement links TRBV9 to TRBJ2-5, with 13 bases that match TRBD2. The germline gives CDR1 SGDLS, CDR2 YYNGEE. The CDR3 length is 18 residues. Trimming took 4 bases from V and 0 from J; bases not matched to a gene: 9. CDR3 in amino acids: CASSFGTSGVGYQETQYF. CDR3 coding DNA: TGTGCCAGCAGCTTCGGGACTAGCGGGGTAGGGTACCAAGAGACCCAGTACTTC. Filled out from reference TRBV9 and TRBJ2-5, the complete variable domain reads DSGVTQTPKHLITATGQRVTLRCSPRSGDLSVYWYQQSLDQGLQFLIQYYNGEERAKGNILERFSAQQFPDLHSELNLSSLELGDSALYFCASSFGTSGVGYQETQYFGPGTRLLVL.

The V call is TRBV7-9, the J call TRBJ1-2; 7 bases agree with TRBD1. The CDR3 runs to 14 residues. V trimming: 5 bases; J trimming: 7 bases; junction bases outside the gene matches: 10. Per the germline V gene, CDR1 is SEHNR and CDR2 is FQNEAQ (reference sequence). Here the CDR3 reads CASSKTGTASGYTF. In DNA form, the CDR3 reads TGTGCCAGCAGCAAGACCGGGACAGCATCTGGCTACACCTTC.

This chain uses TRBV30 with TRBJ1-4; 9 bases are shared with TRBD1. Germline assignment: CDR1 GTSNPN and CDR2 SVGIG (reference sequence). The CDR3 sequence is 15 residues long. The V segment lost 2 bases and the J segment 2 bases; nucleotides outside the gene matches: 3. Written as DNA, the CDR3 is TGTGCCTGGAGTCAGACAGGGGGGACTAATGAAAAACTGTTTTTT. This encodes CAWSQTGGTNEKLFF.

This clone was observed a few times. The genes are TRBV28 and TRBJ1-6, with D unclear. V dropped 3 bases and J dropped 10 bases, with 16 bases sitting between them. Germline V gives CDR1 MDHEN, CDR2 SYDVKM. The CDR3 contains 15 residues. The CDR3 bases are TGTGCCAGCAGTTTCTTCACCTCTTCAAGATCACCCCTCCACTTT. This sequence encodes CASSFFTSSRSPLHF.

This clone was counted only a few times. Additional DNA sequences in this sample encode the identical CDR3. V usage is TRBV5-1 and J usage is TRBJ2-3, with TRBD1 matching 11 bases. From germline, CDR1 is SGHRS and CDR2 YFSETQ. V dropped 2 bases and J dropped 6; count of bases not matched to a gene: 2. The CDR3 is made up of 14 amino acids. The CDR3 nucleotides are TGCGCCAGCAGCTTTGGACAGGGGGCCGATACGCAGTATTTT. Its translation is CASSFGQGADTQYF.

This chain uses TRBV30 with TRBJ2-7; 7 bases are a match to TRBD1. The V and J ends lost 7 bases and 0 bases, in that order; junction bases with no gene match: 18. Germline V gene data show CDR1 as GTSNPN and CDR2 as SVGIG (reference sequence). The CDR3 runs 17 residues. The CDR3 nucleotides read TGTGCCTTCTCCGGGCAAGGGGGCGACTACTTCTCCTACGAGCAGTACTTC. It encodes CAFSGQGGDYFSYEQYF. Variable domain in full (rest from reference TRBV30 and TRBJ2-7): SQTIHQWPATLVQPVGSPLSLECTVEGTSNPNLYWYRQAAGRGLQLLFYSVGIGQISSEVPQNLSASRPQDRQFILSSKKLLLSDSGFYLCAFSGQGGDYFSYEQYFGPGTRLTVT.

As for this clone: Other DNA sequences within the sample encode an identical CDR3. The V call is TRBV2, the J call TRBJ2-3; a possible D gene is TRBD1 (6 bases). Germline V gene data show CDR1 as SNHLY and CDR2 as FYNNEI. This CDR3 contains 16 residues. V was cut by 2 bases and J by 6 bases, with 18 bases left in between. CDR3 protein: CASSELTGFMADTQYF. DNA of the CDR3: TGTGCCAGCAGTGAACTAACAGGGTTTATGGCTGATACGCAGTATTTT.

This clone was seen only a few times. The chain recombines TRBV19 with TRBJ2-1; D uncertain. V gave up 3 bases and J gave up 1 base, with 10 bases separating them. The CDR3 runs to 15 residues. Germline CDR1 and CDR2: LNHDA and SQIVND (reference sequence). CDR3 residues: CASSIQAVSYNEQFF. CDR3 DNA: TGTGCCAGTAGTATTCAGGCGGTTTCCTACAATGAGCAGTTCTTC.

This clone was counted a few times. The V call is TRBV4-2, the J call TRBJ2-1; D is possibly TRBD1 (6 bases). The V and J ends lost 1 base and 5 bases respectively, with 15 bases between them. The CDR3 has 16 amino acids. Per the germline V gene, CDR1 is LGHNA and CDR2 is YNFKEQ. The CDR3, as DNA: TGTGCCAGCAGCCAAGGGGGCCCTCAGGGGAACAATGAGCAGTTCTTC. Encoded protein: CASSQGGPQGNNEQFF.

A few counts support this clone. V gene TRBV6-4 combines with J gene TRBJ2-7, with 12 positions matching TRBD2. The V gene's germline CDR1 is MRHNA and CDR2 SNTAGT. V was pared by 4 bases and J by 4 bases, with 5 bases of the junction left unmatched. The CDR3 has 15 residues. The CDR3 sequence is CASSASSGGAYEQYF. The CDR3 DNA follows: TGTGCCAGCAGTGCGTCTAGCGGGGGGGCGTACGAGCAGTACTTC.

This clone was recorded a few times. The chain combines TRBV2 with TRBJ2-2; 13 bases line up with TRBD2. Germline V gene sequence: CDR1 SNHLY, CDR2 FYNNEI. With V trimmed by 2 bases and J by 4 bases, 4 bases remained unmatched. The CDR3 spans 17 residues. The chain's CDR3 is CASSERTSGGLTGELFF. For the CDR3, the DNA is TGTGCCAGCAGTGAAAGGACTAGCGGGGGACTCACCGGGGAGCTGTTTTTT.

This clone was detected only a few times. The chain employs TRBV18 and TRBJ2-7; D possibly uses TRBD1 or TRBD2 (5 bases each). The CDR3 runs 14 residues. Trimming shortened V by 4 bases and J by 0 bases, and 10 bases separated the two germline ends. The germline gives CDR1 KGHSH, CDR2 LQKENI. In DNA, the CDR3 is TGTGCCAGCTCACACGAGGGGAGCTCCTACGAGCAGTACTTC. Encoded protein: CASSHEGSSYEQYF. Full variable domain (outside the CDR3, taken from reference TRBV18 and TRBJ2-7): NAGVMQNPRHLVRRRGQEARLRCSPMKGHSHVYWYRQLPEEGLKFMVYLQKENIIDESGMPKERFSAEFPKEGPSILRIQQVVRGDSAAYFCASSHEGSSYEQYFGPGTRLTVT.

This chain joins TRBV4-3 and TRBJ1-5; 7 bases agree with TRBD1. The CDR3 is 17 residues long. Germline values: CDR1 LGHNA, CDR2 YSLEER. The J segment lost 5 bases and the V segment lost 4 bases, leaving 14 bases of the junction unmatched. The CDR3 nucleotides are TGCGCCAGCAGCCTACCCTATCAGACAGGGCTGGATCAGCCCCAGCATTTT. Its protein product is CASSLPYQTGLDQPQHF.

This clone was counted only a few times. V usage is TRBV7-2 and J usage is TRBJ2-5; a possible D gene is TRBD1 (6 bases). The CDR3 is 13 residues long. The germline V gene encodes CDR1 SGHTA and CDR2 FQGNSA. V lost 5 bases to trimming and J lost 10 bases, with 17 bases between them. The CDR3 DNA is TGTGCCAGCAGCGTCCGGACAGTCCCCGGCCAGTACTTC. The encoded protein is CASSVRTVPGQYF.

The chain recombines TRBV9 with TRBJ1-2; no definite D call. The CDR3 runs to 16 residues. Germline V gene lookup returns CDR1 SGDLS and CDR2 YYNGEE. V lost 0 bases and J 7 bases, leaving 19 bases between the germline ends. DNA of the CDR3: TGTGCCAGCAGCGTAGCTACGATGGACCCTGCCGGTGGCTACACCTTC. It is translated as CASSVATMDPAGGYTF. Based on the CDR3 plus reference TRBV9 and TRBJ1-2, the full variable domain is DSGVTQTPKHLITATGQRVTLRCSPRSGDLSVYWYQQSLDQGLQFLIQYYNGEERAKGNILERFSAQQFPDLHSELNLSSLELGDSALYFCASSVATMDPAGGYTFGSGTRLTVV.